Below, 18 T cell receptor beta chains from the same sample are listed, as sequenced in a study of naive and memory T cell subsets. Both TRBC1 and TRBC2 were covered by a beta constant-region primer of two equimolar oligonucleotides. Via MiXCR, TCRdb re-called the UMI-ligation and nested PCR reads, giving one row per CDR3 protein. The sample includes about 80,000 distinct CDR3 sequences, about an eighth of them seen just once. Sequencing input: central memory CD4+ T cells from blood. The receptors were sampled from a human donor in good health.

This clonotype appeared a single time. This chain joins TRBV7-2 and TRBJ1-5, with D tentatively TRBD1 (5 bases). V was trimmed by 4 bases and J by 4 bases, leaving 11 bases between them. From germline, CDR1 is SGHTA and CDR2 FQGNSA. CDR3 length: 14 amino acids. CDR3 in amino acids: CASSSVRGNQPQHF. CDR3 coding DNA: TGTGCCAGCAGCTCCGTCCGGGGGAATCAGCCCCAGCATTTT.

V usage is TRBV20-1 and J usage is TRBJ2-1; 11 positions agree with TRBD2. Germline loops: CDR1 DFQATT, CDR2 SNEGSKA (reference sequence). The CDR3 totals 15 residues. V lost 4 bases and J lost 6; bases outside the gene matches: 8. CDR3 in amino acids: CSAKRTSGLLNEQFF. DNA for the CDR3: TGCAGTGCTAAACGGACTAGCGGGCTGCTCAATGAGCAGTTCTTC.

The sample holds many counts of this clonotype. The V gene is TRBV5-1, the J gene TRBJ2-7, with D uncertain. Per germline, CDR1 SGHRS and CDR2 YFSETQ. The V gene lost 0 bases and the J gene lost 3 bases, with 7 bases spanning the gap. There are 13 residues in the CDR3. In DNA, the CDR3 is TGCGCCAGCAGCTTGGCCTCCCTCTACGAGCAGTACTTC. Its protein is CASSLASLYEQYF.

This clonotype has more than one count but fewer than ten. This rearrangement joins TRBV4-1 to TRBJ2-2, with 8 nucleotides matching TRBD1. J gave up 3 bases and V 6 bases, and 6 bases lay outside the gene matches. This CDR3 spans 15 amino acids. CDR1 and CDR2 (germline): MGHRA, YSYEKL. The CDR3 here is CASRSRQGYTGELFF. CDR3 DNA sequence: TGCGCCAGCAGGAGTCGACAGGGGTACACCGGGGAGCTGTTTTTT.

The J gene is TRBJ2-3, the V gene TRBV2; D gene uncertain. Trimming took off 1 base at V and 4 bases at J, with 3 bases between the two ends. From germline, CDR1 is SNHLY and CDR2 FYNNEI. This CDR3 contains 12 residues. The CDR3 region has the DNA TGTGCCAGCAGTGAAGTTTCAGATACGCAGTATTTT. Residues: CASSEVSDTQYF.

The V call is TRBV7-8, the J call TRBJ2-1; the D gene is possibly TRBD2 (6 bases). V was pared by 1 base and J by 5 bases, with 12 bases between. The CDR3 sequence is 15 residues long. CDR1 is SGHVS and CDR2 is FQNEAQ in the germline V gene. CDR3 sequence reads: CASSLETSKHNEQFF. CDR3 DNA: TGTGCCAGCAGCTTAGAAACTAGCAAACACAATGAGCAGTTCTTC.

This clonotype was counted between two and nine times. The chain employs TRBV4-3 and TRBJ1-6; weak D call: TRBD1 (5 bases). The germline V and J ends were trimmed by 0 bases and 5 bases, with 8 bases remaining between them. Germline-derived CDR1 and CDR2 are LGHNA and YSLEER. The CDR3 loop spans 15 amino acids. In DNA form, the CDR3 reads TGCGCCAGCAGCCAAGAGGGACTGGATAATTCACCCCTCCACTTT. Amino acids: CASSQEGLDNSPLHF.

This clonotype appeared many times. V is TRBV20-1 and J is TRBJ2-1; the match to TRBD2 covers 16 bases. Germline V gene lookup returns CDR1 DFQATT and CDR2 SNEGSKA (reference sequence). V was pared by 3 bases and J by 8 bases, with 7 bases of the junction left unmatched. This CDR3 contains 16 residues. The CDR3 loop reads CSASLGLAGGRDEQFF. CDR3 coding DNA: TGCAGTGCTAGCTTGGGACTAGCGGGAGGGCGGGATGAGCAGTTCTTC.

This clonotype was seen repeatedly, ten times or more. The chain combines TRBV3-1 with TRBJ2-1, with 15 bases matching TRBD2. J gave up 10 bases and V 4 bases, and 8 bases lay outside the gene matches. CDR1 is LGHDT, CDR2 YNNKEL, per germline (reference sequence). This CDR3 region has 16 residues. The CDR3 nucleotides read TGTGCCAGCAGCCCCCGGACTAGCGGGAGGGCAGGCGAGCAGTTCTTC. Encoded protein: CASSPRTSGRAGEQFF.

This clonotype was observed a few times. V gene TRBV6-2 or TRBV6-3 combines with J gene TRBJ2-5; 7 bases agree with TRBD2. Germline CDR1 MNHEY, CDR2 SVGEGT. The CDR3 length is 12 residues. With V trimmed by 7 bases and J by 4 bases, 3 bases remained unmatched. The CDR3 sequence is CASTTGGETQYF. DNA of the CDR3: TGTGCCAGCACTACGGGGGGAGAGACCCAGTACTTC.

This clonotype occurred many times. This CDR3 reads CASYGSSGRKPYSYEQYF. The CDR3 bases are TGTGCCAGCTACGGATCTAGCGGGAGGAAACCCTACTCCTACGAGCAGTACTTC. This chain links TRBV27 with TRBJ2-7, with 11 bases that match TRBD2. After removal of 8 bases from V and 0 bases from J, the junction contained 15 bases not matched to a gene. Per the germline V gene, CDR1 is MNHEY and CDR2 is SMNVEV (reference sequence). The CDR3 loop spans 18 amino acids.

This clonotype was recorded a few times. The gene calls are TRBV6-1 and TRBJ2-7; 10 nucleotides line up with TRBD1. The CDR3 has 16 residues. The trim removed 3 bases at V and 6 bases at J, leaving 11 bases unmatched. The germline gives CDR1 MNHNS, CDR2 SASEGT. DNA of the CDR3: TGTGCCAGCAGTGAGCTACCGGGACAGGGGTGGAGCGAGCAGTACTTC. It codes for CASSELPGQGWSEQYF.

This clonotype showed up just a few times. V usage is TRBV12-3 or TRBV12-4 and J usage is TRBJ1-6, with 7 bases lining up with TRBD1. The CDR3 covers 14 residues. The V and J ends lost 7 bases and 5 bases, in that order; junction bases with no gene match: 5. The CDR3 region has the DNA TGTGCCAGCAAGGGACAGACGGATAATTCACCCCTCCACTTT. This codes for CASKGQTDNSPLHF.

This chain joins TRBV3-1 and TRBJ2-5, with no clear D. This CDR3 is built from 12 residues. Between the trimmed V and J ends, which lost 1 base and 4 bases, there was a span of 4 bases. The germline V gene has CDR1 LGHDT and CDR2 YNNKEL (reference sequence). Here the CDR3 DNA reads TGTGCCAGCAGCCAAGGGGCAGAGACCCAGTACTTC. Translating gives CASSQGAETQYF.

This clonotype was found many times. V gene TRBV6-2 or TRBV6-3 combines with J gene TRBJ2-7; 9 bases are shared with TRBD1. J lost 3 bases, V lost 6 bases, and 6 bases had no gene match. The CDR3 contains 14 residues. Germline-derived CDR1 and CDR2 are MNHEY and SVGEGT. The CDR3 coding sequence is TGTGCCAGCAGGGGGACAGGGATTCTCTACGAGCAGTACTTC. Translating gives CASRGTGILYEQYF.

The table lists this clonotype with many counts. CDR3 coding DNA: TGCAGTGCTAGCCCCTTCTTAGGGGGCGGCAATCAGCCCCAGCATTTT. It codes for CSASPFLGGGNQPQHF. V gene TRBV20-1 combines with J gene TRBJ1-5; 7 bases are shared with TRBD1. V lost 3 bases, J lost 2 bases, and 10 bases stayed unmatched. The CDR3 sequence is 16 residues long. Germline V lookup: CDR1 DFQATT, CDR2 SNEGSKA (reference sequence).

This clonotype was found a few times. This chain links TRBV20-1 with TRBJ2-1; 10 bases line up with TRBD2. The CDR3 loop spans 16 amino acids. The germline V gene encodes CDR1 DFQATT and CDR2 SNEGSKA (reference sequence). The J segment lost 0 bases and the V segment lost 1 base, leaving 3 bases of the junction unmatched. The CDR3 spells CSARGRLAGSYNEQFF. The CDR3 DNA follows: TGCAGTGCTAGAGGTCGACTAGCGGGCTCCTACAATGAGCAGTTCTTC.

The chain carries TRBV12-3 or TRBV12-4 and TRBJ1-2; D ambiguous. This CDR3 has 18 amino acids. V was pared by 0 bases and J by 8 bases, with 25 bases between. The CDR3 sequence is CASSLAPDGVSLENGYTF. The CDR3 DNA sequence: TGTGCCAGCAGTTTAGCTCCGGACGGGGTTTCGTTGGAAAACGGCTACACCTTC.